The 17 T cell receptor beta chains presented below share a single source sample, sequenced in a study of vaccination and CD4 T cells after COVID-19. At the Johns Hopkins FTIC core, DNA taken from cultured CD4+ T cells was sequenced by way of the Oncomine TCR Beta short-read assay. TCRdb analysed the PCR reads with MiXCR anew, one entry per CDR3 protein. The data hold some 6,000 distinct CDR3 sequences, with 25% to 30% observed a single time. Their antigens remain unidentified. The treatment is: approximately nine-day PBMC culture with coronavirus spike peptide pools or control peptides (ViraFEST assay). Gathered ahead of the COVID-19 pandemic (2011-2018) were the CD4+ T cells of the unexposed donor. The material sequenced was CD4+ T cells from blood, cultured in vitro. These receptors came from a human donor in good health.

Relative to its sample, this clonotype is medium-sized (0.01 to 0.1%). CDR3 sequence reads: CASSEVGAGSDTQYF. CDR3 in DNA: TGTGCCAGCAGTGAAGTAGGGGCGGGGTCAGATACGCAGTATTTT. V is TRBV6-1 and J is TRBJ2-3; D perhaps matches TRBD2 (6 bases). The germline V gene encodes CDR1 MNHNS and CDR2 SASEGT. V lost 1 base to trimming and J lost 4 bases, with 12 bases between them. There are 15 residues in the CDR3.

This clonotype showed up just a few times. CDR3 sequence: CASSEYVYGYTF. The CDR3 coding sequence is TGTGCCAGTAGTGAGTACGTCTATGGCTACACCTTC. J is TRBJ1-2 and V is TRBV19; D not certain. Looked up from germline, CDR1 is LNHDA and CDR2 is SQIVND (reference sequence). The V end lost 5 bases, the J end lost 4 bases, and 8 bases lay between the germline ends. CDR3 length equals 12 residues.

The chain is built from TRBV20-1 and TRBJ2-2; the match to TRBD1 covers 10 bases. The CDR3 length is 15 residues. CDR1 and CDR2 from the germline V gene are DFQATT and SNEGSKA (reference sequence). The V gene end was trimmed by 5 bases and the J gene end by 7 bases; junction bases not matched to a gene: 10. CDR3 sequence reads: CSASSGTGVVGELFF. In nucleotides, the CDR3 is TGCAGTGCTTCTTCCGGGACAGGGGTGGTCGGGGAGCTGTTTTTT.

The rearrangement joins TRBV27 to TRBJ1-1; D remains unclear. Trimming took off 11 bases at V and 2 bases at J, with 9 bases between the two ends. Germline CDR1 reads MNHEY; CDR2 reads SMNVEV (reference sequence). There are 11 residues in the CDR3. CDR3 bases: TGTGCCCGCCGAAGAAACACTGAAGCTTTCTTT. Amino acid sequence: CARRRNTEAFF.

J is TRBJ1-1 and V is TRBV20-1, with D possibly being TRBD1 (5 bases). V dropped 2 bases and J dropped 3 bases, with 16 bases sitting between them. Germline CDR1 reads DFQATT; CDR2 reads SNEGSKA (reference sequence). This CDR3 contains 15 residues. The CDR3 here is CSARMALSGHTEAFF. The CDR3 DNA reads TGCAGTGCTAGAATGGCCCTCTCAGGGCACACTGAAGCTTTCTTT.

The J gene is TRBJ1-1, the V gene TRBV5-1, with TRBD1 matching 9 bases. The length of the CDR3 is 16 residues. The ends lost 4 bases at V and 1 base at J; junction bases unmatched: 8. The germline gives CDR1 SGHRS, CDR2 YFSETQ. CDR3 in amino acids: CASSRDRAAENTEAFF. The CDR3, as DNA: TGCGCCAGCAGCCGGGACAGGGCGGCTGAGAACACTGAAGCTTTCTTT.

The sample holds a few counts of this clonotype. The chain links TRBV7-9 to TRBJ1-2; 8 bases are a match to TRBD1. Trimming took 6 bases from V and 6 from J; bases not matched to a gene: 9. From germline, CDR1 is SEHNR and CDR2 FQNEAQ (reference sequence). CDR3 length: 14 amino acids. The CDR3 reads CASRPGTGSHGYTF. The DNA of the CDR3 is TGTGCCAGCAGACCAGGGACAGGTTCGCATGGCTACACCTTC.

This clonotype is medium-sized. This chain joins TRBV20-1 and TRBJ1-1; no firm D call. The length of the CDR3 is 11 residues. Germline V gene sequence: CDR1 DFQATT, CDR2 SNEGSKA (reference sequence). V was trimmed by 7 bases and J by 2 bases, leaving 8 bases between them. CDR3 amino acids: CSVRENTEAFF. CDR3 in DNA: TGCAGTGTAAGGGAAAACACTGAAGCTTTCTTT.

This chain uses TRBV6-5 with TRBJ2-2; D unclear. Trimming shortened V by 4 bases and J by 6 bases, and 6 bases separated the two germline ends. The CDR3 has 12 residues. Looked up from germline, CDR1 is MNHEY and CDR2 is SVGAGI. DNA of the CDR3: TGTGCCAGCAGTTCAACAGCCGGGGAGCTGTTTTTT. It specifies CASSSTAGELFF.

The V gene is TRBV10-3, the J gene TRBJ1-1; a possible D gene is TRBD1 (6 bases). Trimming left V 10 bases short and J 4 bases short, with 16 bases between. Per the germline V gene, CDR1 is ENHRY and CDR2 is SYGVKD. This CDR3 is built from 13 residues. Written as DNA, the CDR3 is TGTGCCACTCGCGGGGCAGGGGTCACTGAAGCTTTCTTT. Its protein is CATRGAGVTEAFF.

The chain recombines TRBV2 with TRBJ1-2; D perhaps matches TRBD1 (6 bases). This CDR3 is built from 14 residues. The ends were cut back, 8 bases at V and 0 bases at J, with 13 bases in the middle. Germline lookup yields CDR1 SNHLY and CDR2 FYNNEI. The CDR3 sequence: CASLWDIPNYGYTF. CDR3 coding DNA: TGTGCCAGCTTATGGGACATCCCTAACTATGGCTACACCTTC. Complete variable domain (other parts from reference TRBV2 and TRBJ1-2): EPEVTQTPSHQVTQMGQEVILRCVPISNHLYFYWYRQILGQKVEFLVSFYNNEISEKSEIFDDQFSVERPDGSNFTLKIRSTKLEDSAMYFCASLWDIPNYGYTFGSGTRLTVV.

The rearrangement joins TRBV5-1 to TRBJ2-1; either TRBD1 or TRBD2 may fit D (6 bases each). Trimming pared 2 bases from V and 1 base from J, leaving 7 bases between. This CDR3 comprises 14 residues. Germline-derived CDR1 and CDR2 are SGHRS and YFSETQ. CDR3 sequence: CASSLGGSYNEQFF. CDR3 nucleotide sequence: TGCGCCAGCAGCTTAGGGGGGTCCTACAATGAGCAGTTCTTC.

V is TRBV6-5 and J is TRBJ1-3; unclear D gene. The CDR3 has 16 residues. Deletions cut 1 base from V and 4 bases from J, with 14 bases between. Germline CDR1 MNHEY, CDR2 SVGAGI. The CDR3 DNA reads TGTGCCAGCAGTTACTACGGCGGACCCCCAGGAAACACCATATATTTT. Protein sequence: CASSYYGGPPGNTIYF.

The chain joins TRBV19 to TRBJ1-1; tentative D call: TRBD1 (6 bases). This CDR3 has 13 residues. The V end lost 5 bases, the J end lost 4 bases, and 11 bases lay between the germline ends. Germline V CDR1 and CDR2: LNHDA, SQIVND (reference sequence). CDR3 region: CASSPGAGTEAFF. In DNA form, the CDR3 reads TGTGCCAGTAGTCCGGGGGCTGGCACTGAAGCTTTCTTT.

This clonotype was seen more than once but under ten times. CDR3 in DNA: TGTGCCAGCAGTGCCTCCTCGCTGGGGGCCAACACTGAAGCTTTCTTT. It encodes CASSASSLGANTEAFF. This chain uses TRBV25-1 with TRBJ1-1, with a tentative D call TRBD1 (6 bases). The V gene's germline CDR1 is MGHDK and CDR2 SYGVNS. Trimming removed 4 bases from V and 2 bases from J, with 17 bases in between. This CDR3 contains 16 residues.

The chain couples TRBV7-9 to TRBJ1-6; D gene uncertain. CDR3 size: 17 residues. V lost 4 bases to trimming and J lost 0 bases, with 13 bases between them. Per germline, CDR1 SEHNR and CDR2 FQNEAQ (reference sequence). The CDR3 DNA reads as TGTGCCAGCAGCTCTACTACATCCCCCTCCTATAATTCACCCCTCCACTTT. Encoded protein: CASSSTTSPSYNSPLHF.

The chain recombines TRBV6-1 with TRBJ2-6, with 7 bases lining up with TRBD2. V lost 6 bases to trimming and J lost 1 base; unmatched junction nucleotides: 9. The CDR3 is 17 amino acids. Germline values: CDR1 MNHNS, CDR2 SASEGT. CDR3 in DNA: TGTGCCAGCAGAGCGGGGACTCCCCTTTCTGGGGCCAACGTCCTGACTTTC. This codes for CASRAGTPLSGANVLTF.